The clone carrying this T cell receptor (beta chain) turned up a few times. What it binds is unknown. The donors were members of the validation cohort, which comprised 90 to 150 subjects and was separate from the first cohort of around 700 subjects. The sample is drawn from a study of cytomegalovirus exposure and HLA in healthy donors. Study-wide results and caveats: The classifier reportedly diagnosed cytomegalovirus status with high specificity and sensitivity. It was found in a later analysis that first-cohort TCR clusters tended to co-occur in the 120 validation repertoires. Through in vitro validation, a few CMV-associated chains were shown to be specific for CMV antigens.

Germline values: CDR1 SGDLS, CDR2 YYNGEE. The CDR3 loop spans 13 amino acids. V lost 0 bases and J 5 bases, leaving 8 bases between the germline ends. Libraries were prepared by immunoSEQ multiplex PCR; TCRdb keeps only in-frame clonotypes and omits some of them. The table shows about 300,000 clones, with approximately 88% occurring only once. Sequencing used PBMCs. The receptor was isolated from a woman under 30 in good health and CMV-seronegative. The chain recombines TRBV9 with TRBJ1-1; possible D gene TRBD1, 5 bases. The CDR3 loop is CASSVEGRTEAFF. The CDR3 DNA reads TGTGCCAGCAGCGTAGAGGGGAGGACTGAAGCTTTCTTT.